What follows are 17 T cell receptor beta chains derived from one specimen sequenced in a study of CXCR3-negative and CXCR3-positive naive CD8 T cells. Via 5' RACE with UMI labels, TRB cDNA libraries were prepared. From its re-call of the 5' RACE reads, TCRdb lists each CDR3 protein once, without DNA. Its table lists around 81,000 distinct CDR3 sequences. The sample comprised naive CXCR3- CD8+ T cells from blood. Stated subset: CD45RO-CCR7+CD27+CD95- naive CD8+ T cells lacking CXCR3 (TNR3-). The source is a human donor in good health. Some clones in this sample may be carry-over from other donors' samples.

The chain carries TRBV12-3 or TRBV12-4 and TRBJ2-6. This CDR3 spans 13 amino acids. The CDR3 sequence is CASSFPGANVLTF.

This rearrangement joins TRBV29-1 to TRBJ2-7; no DNA is available, so the TRBD1 call from TCRdb remains unchecked. Germline V gene data show CDR1 as SQVTM and CDR2 as ANQGSEA. The CDR3 runs 12 residues. CDR3 in amino acids: CSALSYTYEQYF.

The chain uses TRBV20-1 and TRBJ2-1; TCRdb's D call, TRBD2, is unchecked because there is no DNA. This CDR3 region has 16 residues. Germline V gives CDR1 DFQATT, CDR2 SNEGSKA (reference sequence). The CDR3 region is CSASPVLAPRNNEQFF.

This chain uses TRBV7-9 with TRBJ2-1; TCRdb lists TRBD2, though no DNA is available to test this call. The CDR3 is made up of 17 amino acids. Germline assignment: CDR1 SEHNR and CDR2 FQNEAQ (reference sequence). This chain's CDR3 is CASSLGPAGGPYNEQFF. The whole variable domain, filled in from reference TRBV7-9 and TRBJ2-1, reads DTGVSQNPRHKITKRGQNVTFRCDPISEHNRLYWYRQTLGQGPEFLTYFQNEAQLEKSRLLSDRFSAERPKGSFSTLEIQRTEQGDSAMYLCASSLGPAGGPYNEQFFGPGTRLTVL.

The rearrangement joins TRBV29-1 to TRBJ2-1; the D call of TRBD2 rests on TCRdb alone, since no DNA is present to check it. Germline CDR1 reads SQVTM; CDR2 reads ANQGSEA. The CDR3 consists of 14 residues. CDR3 region: CSVEDPASGVGLVF.

The chain employs TRBV12-5 and TRBJ2-1; TCRdb proposes TRBD1, but this gene call is untestable without DNA. The CDR3 sequence is 18 residues long. Germline V gene sequence: CDR1 LGHNT, CDR2 FRNRAP. This CDR3 reads CASGASLTVNPSYNEQFF.

The CDR3 reads CASSPTDRGEQYF. The V call is TRBV7-9, the J call TRBJ2-7; TCRdb lists TRBD1, though no DNA is available to test this call. The CDR3 runs to 13 residues. Germline loops: CDR1 SEHNR, CDR2 FQNEAQ (reference sequence).

The V and J genes are TRBV11-1 and TRBJ2-1; TCRdb indicates TRBD1, and absent DNA this call remains unverified. The length of the CDR3 is 19 residues. Germline V CDR1 and CDR2: SGHAT, FQDESV (reference sequence). The CDR3: CASSPTYDYGGGIYNEQFF.

The chain carries TRBV7-9 and TRBJ2-2. Germline CDR1 and CDR2: SEHNR and FQNEAQ (reference sequence). This CDR3 has 15 amino acids. CDR3 residues: CASSLIWGSTGELFF.

This chain uses TRBV4-1 with TRBJ1-4; lacking DNA, the TRBD1 call made by TCRdb goes unchecked. Germline CDR1 is MGHRA and CDR2 is YSYEKL. The CDR3 is 16 amino acids. CDR3 sequence reads: CASSQAPGTVYEKLFF.

This chain connects TRBV29-1 to TRBJ2-5; TCRdb's assignment of TRBD1 cannot be checked, as there is no DNA. This CDR3 contains 16 residues. Germline CDR1 SQVTM, CDR2 ANQGSEA. The CDR3 sequence: CSVEEALQGAQETQYF.

The V and J genes are TRBV7-9 and TRBJ2-5. Germline V gene sequence: CDR1 SEHNR, CDR2 FQNEAQ (reference sequence). This CDR3 is built from 14 residues. CDR3 sequence reads: CASSHQDSFETQYF.

The rearrangement links TRBV7-9 to TRBJ2-2; TCRdb names TRBD1, which stays unverified in the absence of DNA. The CDR3 sequence is 17 residues long. Germline V gene sequence: CDR1 SEHNR, CDR2 FQNEAQ (reference sequence). CDR3 in amino acids: CASSLGPGTANTGELFF.

This chain joins TRBV25-1 and TRBJ1-3. Germline V CDR1 and CDR2: MGHDK, SYGVNS. This CDR3 has 11 amino acids. CDR3: CASKTGNTIYF.

The rearrangement links TRBV30 to TRBJ2-3; TCRdb's assignment of TRBD1 cannot be checked, as there is no DNA. CDR3 length: 13 residues. From germline, CDR1 is GTSNPN and CDR2 SVGIG (reference sequence). The CDR3 sequence: CAWSERGTDTQYF.

This chain connects TRBV12-3 or TRBV12-4 to TRBJ1-5. There are 14 residues in the CDR3. This CDR3 is CASSLANSNQPQHF.

V and J are TRBV7-3 and TRBJ2-1; without DNA, the TCRdb call of TRBD1 cannot be checked. CDR3 length: 15 residues. Germline V lookup: CDR1 SGHTA, CDR2 FQGTGA. This CDR3 reads CASSLFWGQGNEQFF.